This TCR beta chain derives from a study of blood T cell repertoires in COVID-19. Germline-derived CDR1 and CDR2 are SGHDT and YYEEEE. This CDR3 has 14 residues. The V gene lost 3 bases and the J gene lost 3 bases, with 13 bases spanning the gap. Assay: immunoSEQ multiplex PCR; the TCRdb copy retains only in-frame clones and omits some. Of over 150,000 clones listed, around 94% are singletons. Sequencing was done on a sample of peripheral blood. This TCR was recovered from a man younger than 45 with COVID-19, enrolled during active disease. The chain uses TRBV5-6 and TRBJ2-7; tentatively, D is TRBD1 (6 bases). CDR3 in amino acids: CASSSQGSVYEQYF. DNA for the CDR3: TGTGCCAGCAGCTCACAGGGATCCGTCTACGAGCAGTACTTC.